The rows below give T cell receptor beta chains drawn from one sample of a study of graft-versus-host responses after intestinal transplantation. Some clones are missing from TCRdb's copy, which holds only in-frame ones; the method was immunoSEQ multiplex PCR. Here the sample spans 98,000 or so clones, roughly nine tenths being singletons. Their cognate antigens are unknown. Sequences were derived from unstimulated CD4+ T cells sorted from spleen or lymph node cells, sampled before intestinal transplant. The source of these receptors is a human donor who received an intestinal transplant. Each CDR3 is given with its conserved first and last residue. A D gene is named only where the DNA matches it firmly. Only part of the rows carry a size: once, few, many, or a class if the clone is expanded.

.	14	TRBV6-6	.	TRBJ1-1	TGTGCCAGCACCCTCTCCTCCGGGGAGACTGAAGCTTTCTTT	CASTLSSGETEAFF
.	13	TRBV19	TRBD1	TRBJ2-7	TGTGCCAGTGGGGGACAGGGACACTACGAGCAGTACTTC	CASGGQGHYEQYF
.	14	TRBV6-1	.	TRBJ2-3	TGTGCCAGCAGTACAGGGAGGGTCACAGATACGCAGTATTTT	CASSTGRVTDTQYF
.	11	TRBV6-5	.	TRBJ1-2	TGTGCCAGCCGTCTTAGCTATGGCTACACCTTC	CASRLSYGYTF
.	13	TRBV6-1	TRBD1	TRBJ1-2	TGTGCCAGCAGTCCCCAGGGGGCTCGTGGCTACACCTTC	CASSPQGARGYTF
.	13	TRBV6-4	.	TRBJ2-2	TGTGCCAGCAGAGAAGGGGGTACCGGGGAGCTGTTTTTT	CASREGGTGELFF
.	14	TRBV19	.	TRBJ2-2	TGTGCCAGTAGTAGTAGCTTGAACACCGGGGAGCTGTTTTTT	CASSSSLNTGELFF
.	16	TRBV7-3	TRBD2	TRBJ2-3	TGTGCCAGCAGCTTTCGACTAGCGGGGGTCACAGATACGCAGTATTTT	CASSFRLAGVTDTQYF
.	13	TRBV18	.	TRBJ2-1	TGTGCCAGCTCCCTGGGTGAACGCAATGAGCAGTTCTTC	CASSLGERNEQFF
.	15	TRBV19	.	TRBJ2-7	TGTGCCAGTAGTTCTTATCAGGGACTCTCCTACGAGCAGTACTTC	CASSSYQGLSYEQYF
.	13	TRBV5-4	.	TRBJ2-3	TGTGCCAGCAGCTTTGTGGGGACAGATACGCAGTATTTT	CASSFVGTDTQYF
.	15	TRBV6-5	.	TRBJ2-2	TGTGCCAGCAGTGGTAAACGGGACCCCACCGGGGAGCTGTTTTTT	CASSGKRDPTGELFF
.	12	TRBV6-1	.	TRBJ1-4	TGTGCCAGCAGTCCTGGGACCGAAAAACTGTTTTTT	CASSPGTEKLFF
once	14	TRBV5-1	TRBD1	TRBJ2-5	TGCGCCAGCAGCACTACGACAGGGATGGAGACCCAGTACTTC	CASSTTTGMETQYF
.	14	TRBV6-1	.	TRBJ1-5	TGTGCCATCGGAGAGAGGAGCTTTCTATCACTCCAGCATTTT	CAIGERSFLSLQHF
.	15	TRBV18	TRBD1	TRBJ1-2	TGTGCCAGCTCACCGGACAGGGCATCTAACTATGGCTACACCTTC	CASSPDRASNYGYTF
.	15	TRBV7-6	TRBD2	TRBJ2-7	TGTGCCAGCAGCTCCGGGACTAGCGGCTCCTACGAGCAGTACTTC	CASSSGTSGSYEQYF
.	14	TRBV27	.	TRBJ2-2	TGTGCCAGCAGTCTCGAAGCGGGCACCGGGGAGCTGTTTTTT	CASSLEAGTGELFF
.	14	TRBV6-1	TRBD1	TRBJ2-7	TGTGCCAGCAGCCTGGACAGGGGACTCGACGAGCAGTACTTC	CASSLDRGLDEQYF
.	15	TRBV5-1	TRBD1	TRBJ2-5	TGCGCCAGCAGCCGGACAGGGGAGAGGGCAGAGACCCAGTACTTC	CASSRTGERAETQYF
.	14	TRBV7-9	TRBD1	TRBJ1-2	TGTGCCAGCAGCTCTGACAGGGAAATTCATGGCTACACCTTC	CASSSDREIHGYTF
.	16	TRBV7-2	.	TRBJ2-2	TGTGCCAGCAGCCACTCCGTACAGTTCTACGCCGGGGAGCTGTTTTTT	CASSHSVQFYAGELFF
once	16	TRBV10-1	.	TRBJ2-7	TGCGCCAGCAGTGAGGGACGGCTAGAGCCGTACTACGAGCAGTACTTC	CASSEGRLEPYYEQYF
.	17	TRBV1	.	TRBJ1-6	TGCACCAGCAGCCTCATCCCAACTGGGTTTTTCAATTCACCCCTCCACTTT	CTSSLIPTGFFNSPLHF